The 21 T cell receptor beta chains below come from one sample, sequenced in a study of regulatory T cells in long-lasting Graves disease. Building of the TCR beta libraries involved iRepertoire HTBI primers and Arm-PCR of CDR3 regions. TCRdb redid the calling of the multiplex PCR reads with MiXCR, one entry per CDR3 protein. The data hold 580,000 or so distinct CDR3 sequences, with roughly 15% observed a single time. Time point given: newly diagnosed GD, antithyroid drugs for less than 3 months. Extracted RNA from PBMCs served as the source of the TCR library. These data were also reused for a study on T cells in Graves' hyperthyroidism and ophthalmopathy.

The sample consisted of peripheral blood mononuclear cells (PBMCs), taken at new diagnosis, from a patient treated with antithyroid drugs. The receptor source for this set is a man aged 18 to 29 with Graves disease.

The chain recombines TRBV12-3 or TRBV12-4 with TRBJ2-1; D might be TRBD1 (5 bases). The CDR3 is 16 amino acids. V lost 5 bases and J lost 2, with 16 bases in between. The CDR3 DNA reads TGTGCCAGCAGTGATTCAAGGACAAGTCCCTACAATGAGCAGTTCTTC. Translating gives CASSDSRTSPYNEQFF.

The rearrangement joins TRBV14 to TRBJ2-7; 7 bases are a match to TRBD1. This CDR3 comprises 14 residues. The germline V gene has CDR1 SGHDN and CDR2 FVKESK. The V gene end was trimmed by 4 bases and the J gene end by 2 bases; junction bases not matched to a gene: 5. The CDR3 loop is CASSRDSPAYEQYF. The CDR3 nucleotides read TGTGCCAGCAGCCGGGACAGCCCTGCCTACGAGCAGTACTTC.

At least ten counts were recorded for this clonotype. This chain links TRBV12-3 or TRBV12-4 with TRBJ2-5, with 11 bases identical to TRBD2. This CDR3 is built from 16 residues. Losses at the gene ends were 2 bases for V and 1 base for J; bases not matched to a gene: 3. The CDR3 region is CASSLTSGSFQETQYF. The CDR3 nucleotides are TGTGCCAGCAGTTTAACTAGCGGGAGTTTCCAAGAGACCCAGTACTTC.

This clonotype was found many times. One junction end does not reproduce the germline sequence, and a read error may be involved. The CDR3 coding sequence is TGTGCTAGCAGCTTTGGAACCAACTACGAGCAGTACTTC. It translates to CASSFGTNYEQYF. This sequence joins TRBV12-3 or TRBV12-4 and TRBJ2-7, with D hard to call. This CDR3 has 13 residues.

The rearrangement joins TRBV7-3 to TRBJ2-1; 9 bases are a match to TRBD2. CDR1 is SGHTA and CDR2 is FQGTGA in the germline V gene. This CDR3 spans 16 amino acids. V lost 2 bases and J lost 8; bases outside the gene matches: 10. The DNA for the CDR3 is TGTGCCAGCAGCTTAGGTGCGGGAGGGCCTTGGGATGAGCAGTTCTTC. As protein: CASSLGAGGPWDEQFF.

The gene calls are TRBV7-9 and TRBJ1-1, with 7 bases identical to TRBD1. There are 15 residues in the CDR3. The junction had 7 bases not matched to a gene; V was cut back by 3 bases and J by 3 bases. In germline, CDR1 is SEHNR, CDR2 FQNEAQ (reference sequence). CDR3 protein: CASSLTGPVYTEAFF. The CDR3 DNA reads as TGTGCCAGCAGCTTGACAGGGCCGGTGTACACTGAAGCTTTCTTT.

With regard to this clonotype: A much larger clonotype is one base distant, so this may be a read error. The V call is TRBV7-9, the J call TRBJ2-3; TRBD2 matches 8 bases. The germline CDR1 and CDR2 sequences are SEHNR and FQNEAQ (reference sequence). The CDR3 runs 15 residues. This CDR3 is CAGSFAREGSDTQYF. The CDR3 DNA follows: TGTGCCGGCAGCTTCGCCCGGGAGGGATCAGATACGCAGTATTTT.

V and J are TRBV19 and TRBJ2-2, with D hard to call. CDR1 is LNHDA and CDR2 is SQIVND in the germline V gene (reference sequence). Trimming shortened V by 10 bases and J by 8 bases, and 17 bases separated the two germline ends. The CDR3 has 13 amino acids. Here the CDR3 DNA reads TGTGCCACCCGCCTACGGGTGGAAGGGGAGCTGTTTTTT. Amino acids: CATRLRVEGELFF.

Ten or more counts support this clonotype. DNA for the CDR3: TGTGCCTGGAGTGTGGACACCCTAAGAAGCACAGATACGCAGTATTTT. It yields the protein CAWSVDTLRSTDTQYF. The V call is TRBV30, the J call TRBJ2-3, with D perhaps matching TRBD1 (5 bases). The CDR3 is made up of 16 amino acids. Per germline, CDR1 GTSNPN and CDR2 SVGIG (reference sequence). V dropped 0 bases and J dropped 0 bases, with 13 bases sitting between them.

This clonotype was detected many times. The rearrangement joins TRBV20-1 to TRBJ2-5, with TRBD2 identical over 10 bases. Germline assignment: CDR1 DFQATT and CDR2 SNEGSKA (reference sequence). Trimming at V came to 0 bases and at J to 5 bases, leaving 6 bases not matched to a gene. The CDR3 has 15 residues. This CDR3 reads CSARDPSGSGETQYF. In DNA form, the CDR3 reads TGCAGTGCTAGAGATCCTAGCGGGAGTGGGGAGACCCAGTACTTC.

The rearrangement uses TRBV18 and TRBJ1-1; unclear D gene. Germline lookup yields CDR1 KGHSH and CDR2 LQKENI. The CDR3 length is 14 residues. Trimming stripped 4 bases from V and 1 base from J, with 10 bases between. CDR3 DNA: TGTGCCAGCTCACGAACCCGGGGGAACACTGAAGCTTTCTTT. Translated: CASSRTRGNTEAFF.

This clonotype showed up many times. The rearrangement joins TRBV28 to TRBJ2-3; maybe TRBD2 (7 bases). The V and J ends lost 1 base and 1 base respectively, with 15 bases between them. CDR1 and CDR2 from the germline V gene are MDHEN and SYDVKM. This CDR3 spans 17 amino acids. CDR3 amino acids: CASSLSRGAGGTDTQYF. The CDR3 nucleotides are TGTGCCAGCAGTTTATCACGGGGGGCGGGAGGCACAGATACGCAGTATTTT.

This clonotype was counted many times. The V gene is TRBV2, the J gene TRBJ2-5; 10 positions agree with TRBD2. CDR3 length: 16 amino acids. CDR1 SNHLY and CDR2 FYNNEI come from the germline V gene. J lost 2 bases, V lost 4 bases, and 7 bases had no gene match. The CDR3 protein is CASSASGGETQETQYF. The CDR3 bases are TGTGCCAGCAGTGCTAGCGGGGGCGAGACACAAGAGACCCAGTACTTC. Combining the CDR3 with reference TRBV2 and TRBJ2-5 gives the whole variable domain EPEVTQTPSHQVTQMGQEVILRCVPISNHLYFYWYRQILGQKVEFLVSFYNNEISEKSEIFDDQFSVERPDGSNFTLKIRSTKLEDSAMYFCASSASGGETQETQYFGPGTRLLVL.

This clonotype was seen at least ten times. This chain joins TRBV2 and TRBJ1-1, with a tentative D call TRBD1 (5 bases). Germline loops: CDR1 SNHLY, CDR2 FYNNEI. The CDR3 length is 14 residues. V dropped 6 bases and J dropped 5 bases, with 16 bases sitting between them. CDR3 sequence reads: CASSRVWGGTEAFF. The DNA of the CDR3 is TGTGCCAGCAGCAGGGTATGGGGAGGGACTGAAGCTTTCTTT.

There are many counts of this clonotype. CDR3 sequence: CASSPHRDGRGDTQYF. DNA of the CDR3: TGTGCCAGCAGCCCCCACCGGGACGGTCGGGGAGATACGCAGTATTTT. This sequence joins TRBV7-9 and TRBJ2-3; D may correspond to TRBD1 or TRBD2 (5 bases each). Germline-derived CDR1 and CDR2 are SEHNR and FQNEAQ (reference sequence). Trimming shortened V by 5 bases and J by 5 bases, and 20 bases separated the two germline ends. The CDR3 runs 16 residues.

This clonotype was counted at least ten times. V gene TRBV18 combines with J gene TRBJ2-7, with D tentatively TRBD1 (6 bases). CDR1 KGHSH and CDR2 LQKENI come from the germline V gene. The CDR3 is made up of 14 amino acids. Trimming shortened V by 3 bases and J by 0 bases, and 9 bases separated the two germline ends. The CDR3 reads CASSPADSSYEQYF. DNA for the CDR3: TGTGCCAGCTCACCTGCGGACAGCTCCTACGAGCAGTACTTC.

This clonotype was counted between two and nine times. The chain has TRBV7-3 and TRBJ2-2; TRBD1 is a possible D gene (7 bases). Trimming shortened V by 5 bases and J by 7 bases, and 20 bases separated the two germline ends. From germline, CDR1 is SGHTA and CDR2 FQGTGA. There are 16 residues in the CDR3. CDR3 amino acids: CASSLGSDREVGELFF. CDR3 nucleotides: TGTGCCAGCAGCCTCGGGAGTGACAGGGAAGTCGGGGAGCTGTTTTTT.

V and J are TRBV20-1 and TRBJ2-1; 9 bases map to TRBD1. Germline values: CDR1 DFQATT, CDR2 SNEGSKA (reference sequence). The V and J ends lost 1 base and 2 bases, in that order; junction bases with no gene match: 3. The CDR3 sequence is 15 residues long. CDR3 sequence: CSARAGTGPYNEQFF. For the CDR3, the DNA is TGCAGTGCTAGAGCTGGGACAGGGCCCTACAATGAGCAGTTCTTC.

This clonotype came up many times. The chain is built from TRBV11-2 and TRBJ1-1, with a weak D call TRBD1 (5 bases). The germline CDR1 and CDR2 sequences are SGHAT and FQNNGV. Trimming pared 7 bases from V and 4 bases from J, leaving 10 bases between. The CDR3 has 12 residues. The CDR3 nucleotides read TGTGCCAGCACGGTAGGGGCCACTGAAGCTTTCTTT. Protein: CASTVGATEAFF.

The chain carries TRBV11-2 and TRBJ1-5; D perhaps matches TRBD1 (6 bases). With 5 bases removed from V and 0 bases from J, the gap between germline ends came to 14 bases. Germline V CDR1 and CDR2: SGHAT, FQNNGV. The CDR3 is made up of 16 amino acids. In nucleotides, the CDR3 is TGTGCCAGCAGCCCGTGGACAGATTATAGCAATCAGCCCCAGCATTTT. This codes for CASSPWTDYSNQPQHF.

This clonotype was counted once. The CDR3 DNA reads TGCAGTGCTAGACTATCCGGGACAGGAGAGAAAAACATTCAGTACTTC. It translates to CSARLSGTGEKNIQYF. The chain couples TRBV20-1 to TRBJ2-4; 8 nucleotides align to TRBD1. The ends lost 2 bases at V and 4 bases at J; junction bases unmatched: 10. CDR1 DFQATT and CDR2 SNEGSKA come from the germline V gene (reference sequence). The CDR3 spans 16 residues.